Shown below are 10 T cell receptor beta chains from a single sample sequenced in a study of low-dose radiotherapy and immunotherapy resistance in tumors. TRAV- and TRBV-specific primers primed first-strand cDNA, covering alpha and beta chains. A roughly 21-cycle PCR with a constant-region primer and V-primer adapter amplified TCRs. A single record per CDR3 protein comes from TCRdb applying MiXCR to the reads. This sample carries some 13,000 distinct CDR3 sequences, 60% of them seen once, and the ten largest clones take 7.5% to 9%. These TCRs come from a human donor with advanced metastatic prostate, ovarian, gallbladder or colorectal cancer (not recorded which). This table probably holds off-target reads from a library built for another chain.

The V and J genes are TRBV7-6 and TRBJ2-5, with D unresolved. V was pared by 5 bases and J by 2 bases, with 21 bases between. The CDR3 has 17 amino acids. CDR1 is SGHVS, CDR2 FNYEAQ, per germline. The CDR3 loop is CASSPPLNQPLQETQYF. The CDR3 DNA is TGTGCCAGCAGCCCGCCCCTGAACCAACCCCTTCAAGAGACCCAGTACTTC.

The rearrangement joins TRBV18 to TRBJ2-7; no clear D. The germline V gene encodes CDR1 KGHSH and CDR2 LQKENI. The ends were cut back, 9 bases at V and 5 bases at J, with 17 bases in the middle. This CDR3 contains 13 residues. As DNA, the CDR3 is TGTGCCAGTACCGGGCGAGTTGTTGACGAGCAGTACTTC. Protein sequence: CASTGRVVDEQYF.

This chain joins TRBV15 and TRBJ2-1; TRBD2 agrees at 8 bases. The CDR3 spans 14 residues. Germline V gene lookup returns CDR1 LNHNV and CDR2 YYDKDF (reference sequence). The junction had 2 bases not matched to a gene; V was cut back by 0 bases and J by 7 bases. The CDR3 spells CATSRDPSGNEQFF. As DNA, the CDR3 is TGTGCCACCAGCAGAGACCCTAGCGGGAATGAGCAGTTCTTC.

A few counts support this clonotype. The J gene is TRBJ2-1, the V gene TRBV5-8, with D possibly TRBD1 on 6 matching bases. Trimming stripped 6 bases from V and 0 bases from J, with 13 bases between. Germline CDR1 and CDR2: SGHTS and YDEGEE. The CDR3 is 15 residues long. CDR3 region: CASIKDRSSYNEQFF. For the CDR3, the DNA is TGTGCCAGCATCAAAGACAGGAGCTCCTACAATGAGCAGTTCTTC.

V is TRBV6-8 and J is TRBJ1-1, with D hard to call. V lost 2 bases to trimming and J lost 1 base, with 8 bases between them. Germline lookup yields CDR1 MNHGY and CDR2 SAAAGT. The CDR3 spans 14 residues. The CDR3 bases are TGTGCCAGCAGTTACGTAGATTCGAACACTGAAGCTTTCTTT. This gives the protein CASSYVDSNTEAFF.

This clonotype appeared a few times. J is TRBJ2-7 and V is TRBV29-1; the match to TRBD2 covers 13 bases. Trimming cost V 7 bases and J 7 bases; bases outside gene matches: 4. Germline CDR1 and CDR2: SQVTM and ANQGSEA. The CDR3 covers 12 residues. CDR3 protein: CSGTSGSREQYF. The CDR3 DNA is TGCAGCGGGACTAGCGGGAGTAGGGAGCAGTACTTC.

This chain uses TRBV12-3 or TRBV12-4 with TRBJ1-5; the match to TRBD1 covers 7 bases. With 6 bases clipped from V and 0 bases from J, the junction kept 2 bases outside the gene matches. The CDR3 length is 14 residues. CDR3 sequence reads: CASSGQVSNQPQHF. DNA for the CDR3: TGTGCCAGCAGCGGACAGGTTAGCAATCAGCCCCAGCATTTT.

The CDR3 sequence: CASTSGRWETDTQYF. The CDR3 region has the DNA TGTGCCAGCACCTCAGGGAGGTGGGAAACAGATACGCAGTATTTT. The chain combines TRBV27 with TRBJ2-3; D possibly corresponds to TRBD2 (6 bases). The CDR3 length is 15 residues. Trimming stripped 7 bases from V and 3 bases from J, with 17 bases between. Germline V gene lookup returns CDR1 MNHEY and CDR2 SMNVEV (reference sequence).

The chain employs TRBV9 and TRBJ1-2; D perhaps matches TRBD1 (5 bases). Trimming left V 4 bases short and J 8 bases short, with 15 bases between. Germline loops: CDR1 SGDLS, CDR2 YYNGEE. This CDR3 spans 13 amino acids. The CDR3 DNA reads TGTGCCAGCAGCCGATGGGGGGGAATCGGCTACACCTTC. This encodes CASSRWGGIGYTF.

This sequence joins TRBV19 and TRBJ1-5; D perhaps matches TRBD1 (5 bases). The CDR3 consists of 13 residues. V was clipped by 8 bases and J by 0 bases, with 8 bases between them. Per the germline V gene, CDR1 is LNHDA and CDR2 is SQIVND (reference sequence). The CDR3 DNA reads TGTGCCAGTCGACAGTATAGCAATCAGCCCCAGCATTTT. It translates to CASRQYSNQPQHF.